This passage covers 12 T cell receptor beta chains from one sample sequenced in a study of blood T cells in healthy people across ages. Sample-barcoded 5' priming and a J-beta primer mix drove a second PCR of about 7 to 11 cycles. TCRdb re-analysed the 5' RACE reads in MiXCR, keeping a single row per CDR3 protein. The sample shows roughly 730,000 distinct CDR3 sequences, approximately 60% of them seen only once. The sequenced sample was blood. The receptors come from a man in his forties or fifties in good health.

The rearrangement links TRBV7-9 to TRBJ2-3, with D perhaps assigned TRBD1 or TRBD2 (5 bases each). V lost 5 bases and J lost 4, with 25 bases in between. The CDR3 totals 18 residues. Germline CDR1 and CDR2: SEHNR and FQNEAQ (reference sequence). Here the CDR3 reads CASSPLEGTPFTPDTQYF. The CDR3, as DNA: TGTGCCAGCAGCCCGTTAGAGGGGACCCCATTCACGCCAGATACGCAGTATTTT.

The chain links TRBV18 to TRBJ1-1; no definite D call. This CDR3 has 13 residues. Germline CDR1 KGHSH, CDR2 LQKENI. V was clipped by 3 bases and J by 0 bases, with 5 bases between them. The CDR3 here is CASSPSMNTEAFF. DNA of the CDR3: TGTGCCAGCTCACCCTCGATGAACACTGAAGCTTTCTTT.

This clonotype was counted between two and nine times. The V gene is TRBV29-1, the J gene TRBJ2-5; TRBD1 matches 9 bases. The tail of the sequence fits TRBJ2-7 better, so the J call may be wrong. CDR1 SQVTM and CDR2 ANQGSEA come from the germline V gene. This CDR3 spans 13 amino acids. The CDR3 is CSAARDRDHEQYF. CDR3 DNA: TGCAGCGCCGCCCGGGACAGGGACCACGAGCAGTACTTC.

This clonotype has only one observation. The CDR3 is CASSPSERPQRGEQFF. The CDR3 coding sequence is TGCGCCAGCAGCCCTAGCGAGCGCCCACAGAGGGGTGAGCAGTTCTTC. The gene calls are TRBV4-3 and TRBJ2-1, with a weak D call TRBD2 (6 bases). The germline CDR1 and CDR2 sequences are LGHNA and YSLEER. Trimming shortened V by 4 bases and J by 9 bases, and 22 bases separated the two germline ends. This CDR3 contains 16 residues.

The gene calls are TRBV6-5 and TRBJ2-3; D may be TRBD2 (7 bases). Germline values: CDR1 MNHEY, CDR2 SVGAGI. The V and J ends lost 2 bases and 5 bases respectively, with 20 bases between them. CDR3 length: 17 amino acids. The CDR3, as DNA: TGTGCCAGCAGTTACGTCGGGGCTCCGGGGGGCAGAGATACGCAGTATTTT. It translates to CASSYVGAPGGRDTQYF.

This chain connects TRBV20-1 to TRBJ2-5; D remains unclear. The germline V gene has CDR1 DFQATT and CDR2 SNEGSKA (reference sequence). This CDR3 spans 12 amino acids. Trimming took 3 bases from V and 9 from J, leaving 14 bases between them. This CDR3 reads CSASLTPLSQYF. The CDR3 coding sequence is TGCAGTGCTAGCCTCACCCCGCTCTCCCAGTACTTC.

This sequence joins TRBV6-2 or TRBV6-3 and TRBJ2-6; 9 bases are a match to TRBD1. The ends lost 6 bases at V and 0 bases at J; junction bases unmatched: 15. This CDR3 has 20 amino acids. Looked up from germline, CDR1 is MNHEY and CDR2 is SVGEGT. The CDR3 is CASRPPRSGTGNSGANVLTF. In DNA, the CDR3 is TGTGCCAGCAGACCACCTCGTTCCGGGACAGGGAACTCTGGGGCCAACGTCCTGACTTTC.

The chain is built from TRBV11-3 and TRBJ2-3, with 7 bases fitting TRBD2. Germline CDR1 SGHNT, CDR2 YENEEA. CDR3 size: 15 residues. Germline trimming cut 5 bases from V and 7 bases from J; bases unmatched to any gene: 12. The chain's CDR3 is CASSARAGTAHTQYF. CDR3 sequence (DNA): TGTGCCAGCAGCGCCCGAGCGGGGACGGCTCATACGCAGTATTTT.

This clonotype was found once. The gene calls are TRBV11-2 and TRBJ2-7; D is unresolved. Germline V gene data show CDR1 as SGHAT and CDR2 as FQNNGV. Trimming cost V 5 bases and J 1 base, with 12 bases left between them. This CDR3 has 14 residues. The CDR3 DNA sequence: TGTGCCAGCAGCGCATTGAGTATGTCCTACGAGCAGTACTTC. Translation: CASSALSMSYEQYF.

V usage is TRBV6-2 or TRBV6-3 and J usage is TRBJ2-1; 12 bases align to TRBD2. The CDR3 totals 19 residues. Germline CDR1 reads MNHEY; CDR2 reads SVGEGT. The J segment lost 2 bases and the V segment lost 5 bases, leaving 13 bases of the junction unmatched. CDR3 residues: CASSQLAGGPVVAYNEQFF. The CDR3 DNA follows: TGTGCCAGCAGTCAGCTAGCGGGGGGGCCTGTCGTCGCCTACAATGAGCAGTTCTTC.

The J gene is TRBJ2-7, the V gene TRBV28, with 7 bases aligning to TRBD2. V was pared by 6 bases and J by 1 base, with 6 bases of the junction left unmatched. The germline V gene has CDR1 MDHEN and CDR2 SYDVKM. CDR3 length: 14 residues. The CDR3 spells CASRTSGGSYEQYF. CDR3 DNA sequence: TGTGCCAGCAGGACATCGGGGGGTTCCTACGAGCAGTACTTC. Drawing the rest from reference TRBV28 and TRBJ2-7, the complete variable domain is DVKVTQSSRYLVKRTGEKVFLECVQDMDHENMFWYRQDPGLGLRLIYFSYDVKMKEKGDIPEGYSVSREKKERFSLILESASTNQTSMYLCASRTSGGSYEQYFGPGTRLTVT.

The chain links TRBV28 to TRBJ2-7, with 8 bases aligning to TRBD1. V was clipped by 2 bases and J by 3 bases; unmatched bases: 6. Germline lookup yields CDR1 MDHEN and CDR2 SYDVKM. The CDR3 spans 15 residues. In nucleotides, the CDR3 is TGTGCCAGCAGTTTAGGCATACAGGGGGTCTACGAGCAGTACTTC. Translation gives CASSLGIQGVYEQYF. Complete variable domain (other parts from reference TRBV28 and TRBJ2-7): DVKVTQSSRYLVKRTGEKVFLECVQDMDHENMFWYRQDPGLGLRLIYFSYDVKMKEKGDIPEGYSVSREKKERFSLILESASTNQTSMYLCASSLGIQGVYEQYFGPGTRLTVT.